Below, 16 T cell receptor beta chains from the same sample are listed, as sequenced in a study of T-cell memory formation after mild COVID-19. Using its own MiXCR run on the 5' RACE reads, TCRdb lists one record per CDR3 protein. The table has a few hundred thousand distinct CDR3 sequences, around 27% seen once. Sequenced sample: PBMCs or a T cell subset sorted from them (not recorded which). The source is an adult woman who had mild COVID-19 (a few samples of this study predate the infection). Cell type and time point are not known.

This chain links TRBV7-2 with TRBJ1-5, with 11 positions matching TRBD1. The V segment lost 1 base and the J segment 6 bases; nucleotides outside the gene matches: 2. Germline CDR1 reads SGHTA; CDR2 reads FQGNSA. The CDR3 extends over 15 amino acids. CDR3 DNA: TGTGCCAGCAGCTTAGGGACAGGGGGCTTTCAGCCCCAGCATTTT. Translated: CASSLGTGGFQPQHF. The full variable domain, in which reference TRBV7-2 and TRBJ1-5 provide the parts outside the CDR3, is GAGVSQSPSNKVTEKGKDVELRCDPISGHTALYWYRQSLGQGLEFLIYFQGNSAPDKSGLPSDRFSAERTGGSVSTLTIQRTQQEDSAVYLCASSLGTGGFQPQHFGDGTRLSIL.

The rearrangement links TRBV7-8 to TRBJ2-7; D ambiguous. The CDR3 contains 12 residues. Germline values: CDR1 SGHVS, CDR2 FQNEAQ. Trimming cost V 3 bases and J 4 bases, with 7 bases left between them. This CDR3 reads CASSLARYEQYF. The CDR3, as DNA: TGTGCCAGCAGCTTGGCTCGATACGAGCAGTACTTC.

The chain has TRBV3-1 and TRBJ2-1, with D possibly being TRBD1 or TRBD2 (8 bases each). Per the germline V gene, CDR1 is LGHDT and CDR2 is YNNKEL (reference sequence). Between the trimmed V and J ends, which lost 4 bases and 6 bases, there was a span of 19 bases. The CDR3 is made up of 16 amino acids. The CDR3 DNA reads TGTGCCAGCAGCCTCAGCGGGGGCAGGGGGCTCAATGAGCAGTTCTTC. It yields the protein CASSLSGGRGLNEQFF.

V and J are TRBV24-1 and TRBJ2-1; 12 bases map to TRBD2. This CDR3 is 12 amino acids long. CDR1 is KGHDR, CDR2 SFDVKD, per germline. V dropped 11 bases and J dropped 7; count of bases not matched to a gene: 2. DNA of the CDR3: TGTGCCAGTGGGACTAGCGGGAATGAGCAGTTCTTC. As protein: CASGTSGNEQFF.

The sample holds a few counts of this clonotype. This chain connects TRBV7-2 to TRBJ2-5; a possible D gene is TRBD2 (5 bases). CDR3 length: 15 amino acids. Trimming pared 5 bases from V and 5 bases from J, leaving 18 bases between. In germline, CDR1 is SGHTA, CDR2 FQGNSA. The CDR3 protein is CASSPGQASGETQYF. The CDR3 region has the DNA TGTGCCAGCAGCCCCGGGCAAGCTTCGGGGGAGACCCAGTACTTC.

A few counts support this clonotype. CDR3 DNA: TGTGCCACCAGTAGTTCTAGCGGGGCGGTCGGGGAGCTGTTTTTT. The encoded protein is CATSSSSGAVGELFF. The rearrangement joins TRBV24-1 to TRBJ2-2, with 9 positions matching TRBD2. Germline values: CDR1 KGHDR, CDR2 SFDVKD. The CDR3 is 15 amino acids. V gave up 6 bases and J gave up 7 bases; unmatched junction bases: 8.

This clonotype was picked up a small number of times. The chain recombines TRBV4-1 with TRBJ2-7; D is undetermined. V shed 0 bases and J shed 4 bases, with 7 bases lying between them. Germline V lookup: CDR1 MGHRA, CDR2 YSYEKL. This CDR3 comprises 13 residues. CDR3 DNA sequence: TGCGCCAGCAGCCAAGATCCCGTGTACGAGCAGTACTTC. It yields the protein CASSQDPVYEQYF.

The chain employs TRBV7-2 and TRBJ2-3; the D gene could be TRBD1 or TRBD2 (5 bases each). Trimming cost V 5 bases and J 2 bases, with 11 bases left between them. CDR1 SGHTA and CDR2 FQGNSA come from the germline V gene. CDR3 length: 14 amino acids. As DNA, the CDR3 is TGTGCCAGCAGCGAAGAGGGGTCCACAGATACGCAGTATTTT. Protein sequence: CASSEEGSTDTQYF.

The gene calls are TRBV18 and TRBJ1-6; TRBD1 might be the D (6 bases). The V end lost 8 bases, the J end lost 8 bases, and 13 bases lay between the germline ends. This CDR3 region has 13 residues. The germline V gene has CDR1 KGHSH and CDR2 LQKENI. The DNA of the CDR3 is TGTGCCAGCCGCACAGGGAGGGATTCACCCCTCCACTTT. It codes for CASRTGRDSPLHF.

The chain carries TRBV7-9 and TRBJ2-5; D remains ambiguous. The CDR3 is 12 residues long. Looked up from germline, CDR1 is SEHNR and CDR2 is FQNEAQ (reference sequence). The V gene lost 4 bases and the J gene lost 3 bases, with 6 bases spanning the gap. The CDR3 DNA is TGTGCCAGCAGCTCCATCGAAGAGACCCAGTACTTC. Its translation: CASSSIEETQYF.

The rearrangement links TRBV5-1 to TRBJ1-1; tentatively, D is TRBD1 (6 bases). This CDR3 is 15 amino acids long. Trimming removed 1 base from V and 2 bases from J, with 12 bases in between. CDR1 and CDR2 from the germline V gene are SGHRS and YFSETQ. CDR3 loop: CASSLNPTGNTEAFF. The CDR3 DNA is TGCGCCAGCAGCTTGAACCCGACAGGCAACACTGAAGCTTTCTTT.

This clonotype was picked up a small number of times. This chain uses TRBV7-9 with TRBJ2-5; TRBD2 matches 8 bases. Germline CDR1 is SEHNR and CDR2 is FQNEAQ (reference sequence). V dropped 5 bases and J dropped 0; count of bases not matched to a gene: 14. The CDR3 runs to 18 residues. The CDR3 DNA sequence: TGTGCCAGCAGCCGCGGACTAGCAGTAAACTTGTACCAAGAGACCCAGTACTTC. This gives the protein CASSRGLAVNLYQETQYF.

The chain has TRBV24-1 and TRBJ2-5; TRBD2 matches 10 bases. V shed 4 bases and J 5 bases; nucleotides not matched to a gene: 9. This CDR3 has 16 amino acids. Per the germline V gene, CDR1 is KGHDR and CDR2 is SFDVKD. CDR3 sequence (DNA): TGTGCCACCAGTGACCCCACTCTAGCGGGAGTGGAGACCCAGTACTTC. The encoded protein is CATSDPTLAGVETQYF.

The chain couples TRBV5-1 to TRBJ2-5; D unclear. The V end was cut by 0 bases, the J end by 2 bases, with 8 bases between. CDR1 is SGHRS and CDR2 is YFSETQ in the germline V gene. The CDR3 runs to 14 residues. Written as DNA, the CDR3 is TGCGCCAGCAGCTTGGACACCAGACAAGAGACCCAGTACTTC. Protein product: CASSLDTRQETQYF. The full variable domain, completed using reference TRBV5-1 and TRBJ2-5, is KAGVTQTPRYLIKTRGQQVTLSCSPISGHRSVSWYQQTPGQGLQFLFEYFSETQRNKGNFPGRFSGRQFSNSRSEMNVSTLELGDSALYLCASSLDTRQETQYFGPGTRLLVL.

The chain is built from TRBV9 and TRBJ2-1, with D perhaps matching TRBD1 or TRBD2 (5 bases each). This CDR3 is built from 16 residues. Between the trimmed V and J ends, which lost 4 bases and 2 bases, there was a span of 16 bases. Germline CDR1 reads SGDLS; CDR2 reads YYNGEE. As DNA, the CDR3 is TGTGCCAGCAGCTCTACCCGGGACCGCACCTACAATGAGCAGTTCTTC. Residues: CASSSTRDRTYNEQFF. Supplemented by reference TRBV9 and TRBJ2-1, the full variable domain reads DSGVTQTPKHLITATGQRVTLRCSPRSGDLSVYWYQQSLDQGLQFLIQYYNGEERAKGNILERFSAQQFPDLHSELNLSSLELGDSALYFCASSSTRDRTYNEQFFGPGTRLTVL.

This clonotype was counted between two and nine times. The V gene is TRBV15, the J gene TRBJ2-3; D not certain. The length of the CDR3 is 11 residues. V lost 4 bases, J lost 5 bases, and 4 bases lay in between. The germline V gene encodes CDR1 LNHNV and CDR2 YYDKDF (reference sequence). CDR3 sequence: CATSKQDTQYF. The CDR3 DNA reads TGTGCCACCAGCAAACAAGATACGCAGTATTTT.